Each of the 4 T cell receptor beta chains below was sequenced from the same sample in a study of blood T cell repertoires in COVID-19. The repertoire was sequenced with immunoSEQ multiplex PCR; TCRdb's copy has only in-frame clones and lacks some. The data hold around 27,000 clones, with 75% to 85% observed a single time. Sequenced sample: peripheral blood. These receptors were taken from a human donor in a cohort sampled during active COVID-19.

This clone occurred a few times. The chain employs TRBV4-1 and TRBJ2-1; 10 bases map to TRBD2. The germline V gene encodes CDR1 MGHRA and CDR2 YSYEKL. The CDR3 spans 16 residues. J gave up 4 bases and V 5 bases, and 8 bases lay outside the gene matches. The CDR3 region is CASSEASGGVYNEQFF. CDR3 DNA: TGCGCCAGCAGCGAAGCCAGCGGGGGGGTGTACAATGAGCAGTTCTTC.

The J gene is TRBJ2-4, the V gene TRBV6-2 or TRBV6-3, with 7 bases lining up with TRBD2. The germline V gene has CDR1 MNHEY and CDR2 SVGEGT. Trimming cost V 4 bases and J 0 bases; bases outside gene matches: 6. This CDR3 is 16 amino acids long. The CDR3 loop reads CASSSGGPIAKNIQYF. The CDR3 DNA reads TGTGCCAGCAGTTCGGGGGGACCCATAGCCAAAAACATTCAGTACTTC.

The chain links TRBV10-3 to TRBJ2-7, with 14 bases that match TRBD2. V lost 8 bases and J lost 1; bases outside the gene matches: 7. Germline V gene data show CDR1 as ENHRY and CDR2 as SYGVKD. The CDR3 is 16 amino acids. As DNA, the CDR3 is TGTGCCATCTCGGGGACTAGCGGGGGCCTGTCCTACGAGCAGTACTTC. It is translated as CAISGTSGGLSYEQYF.

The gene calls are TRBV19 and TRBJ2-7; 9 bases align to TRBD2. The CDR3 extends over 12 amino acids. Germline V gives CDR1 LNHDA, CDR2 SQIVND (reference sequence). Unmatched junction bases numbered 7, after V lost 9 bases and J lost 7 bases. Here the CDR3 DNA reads TGTGCCAGCTCCGGGACTAGCCCAGAGCAGTACTTC. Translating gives CASSGTSPEQYF. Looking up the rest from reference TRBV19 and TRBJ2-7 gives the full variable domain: DGGITQSPKYLFRKEGQNVTLSCEQNLNHDAMYWYRQDPGQGLRLIYYSQIVNDFQKGDIAEGYSVSREKKESFPLTVTSAQKNPTAFYLCASSGTSPEQYFGPGTRLTVT.